This passage covers 8 T cell receptor beta chains from one sample sequenced in a study of control samples from healthy donors and cancer patients. Produced via immunoSEQ multiplex PCR; TCRdb's table is partial and in-frame only. The sample has approximately 100,000 clones; over 85% are singletons. The material sequenced was blood. These receptors originate from a human donor in good health. The donor label of this sample is uncertain.

The chain links TRBV28 to TRBJ1-4; TRBD1 might be the D (6 bases). The CDR3 runs 16 residues. Germline values: CDR1 MDHEN, CDR2 SYDVKM. V was pared by 6 bases and J by 0 bases, with 14 bases between. CDR3 sequence (DNA): TGTGCCAGCAGCTCCGCCACAGGGACAACTAATGAAAAACTGTTTTTT. It is translated as CASSSATGTTNEKLFF.

This clone was recorded once. The chain joins TRBV30 to TRBJ1-2; maybe TRBD1 (6 bases). The CDR3 totals 10 residues. The V and J ends lost 8 bases and 6 bases respectively, with 10 bases between them. Germline lookup yields CDR1 GTSNPN and CDR2 SVGIG (reference sequence). CDR3 in amino acids: CAQEGDGYTF. The CDR3 nucleotides read TGTGCCCAGGAGGGGGATGGCTACACCTTC.

Only one count was recorded for this clone. V is TRBV3-1 (or the pseudogene TRBV3-2) and J is TRBJ2-6; D may be TRBD1 (6 bases). The CDR3 totals 17 residues. Per the germline V gene, CDR1 is LGHDT and CDR2 is YNNKEL (reference sequence). V was shortened by 1 base and J by 2 bases, with 12 bases between the two germline ends. CDR3 amino acids: CASSQGLGATGANVLTF. The CDR3 bases are TGTGCCAGCAGCCAAGGTCTGGGGGCCACTGGGGCCAACGTCCTGACTTTC.

The rearrangement uses TRBV28 and TRBJ1-2; TRBD1 is a possible D gene (6 bases). The CDR3 runs to 14 residues. Trimming shortened V by 2 bases and J by 4 bases, and 11 bases separated the two germline ends. Germline CDR1 is MDHEN and CDR2 is SYDVKM. The DNA of the CDR3 is TGTGCCAGCAGTTTAGGAGGGGGGGCCTATGGCTACACCTTC. It codes for CASSLGGGAYGYTF.

This chain links TRBV3-1 (or the pseudogene TRBV3-2) with TRBJ1-2; TRBD1 might be the D (6 bases). CDR1 is LGHDT, CDR2 YNNKEL, per germline (reference sequence). The CDR3 covers 12 residues. V gave up 4 bases and J gave up 7 bases, with 10 bases separating them. The CDR3 reads CASSLTGSGYTF. For the CDR3, the DNA is TGTGCCAGCAGCCTTACAGGGAGTGGCTACACCTTC.

The chain uses TRBV6-5 and TRBJ1-1; TRBD1 matches 7 bases. Trimming cost V 8 bases and J 3 bases; bases outside gene matches: 0. This CDR3 comprises 11 residues. Germline V gene sequence: CDR1 MNHEY, CDR2 SVGAGI. The CDR3 loop is CASDRDTEAFF. The CDR3 DNA is TGTGCCAGCGACAGGGACACTGAAGCTTTCTTT.

The genes are TRBV7-9 and TRBJ2-5; D is possibly TRBD1 (6 bases). The V gene lost 1 base and the J gene lost 3 bases, with 15 bases spanning the gap. Germline lookup yields CDR1 SEHNR and CDR2 FQNEAQ (reference sequence). CDR3 length: 16 amino acids. CDR3 in DNA: TGTGCCAGCAGCTTAGGCCAGGGGTTTAGGGAAGAGACCCAGTACTTC. Amino acid sequence: CASSLGQGFREETQYF.

As to this clone: The sample contains more than one DNA sequence encoding this CDR3. This chain connects TRBV5-1 to TRBJ1-1, with D hard to call. The CDR3 runs 13 residues. Germline-derived CDR1 and CDR2 are SGHRS and YFSETQ. V lost 0 bases and J 1 base, leaving 4 bases between the germline ends. CDR3 in amino acids: CASSLAGNTEAFF. CDR3 DNA: TGCGCCAGCAGCTTGGCGGGGAACACTGAAGCTTTCTTT.